This T cell receptor beta chain appears in the sequencing data of a study of Ad26.COV2.S vaccination and SARS-CoV-2 variants (dated by TCRdb to the early 2020s). At the level of the whole study: Vaccine-arm donors came from COV1001, a multicentre, randomized, double-blind, placebo-controlled phase I-IIa trial of Ad26.COV2.S in healthy adults. Investigators did not know the trial group allocation while performing experiments and assessing outcomes. Trial participants were randomized into five groups of five, in which low-dose or high-dose Ad26.COV2.S was given once or twice, or placebo was given on both occasions. TCRbeta repertoire sequencing was used to assess the specificity and breadth of SARS-CoV-2-reactive T cell receptors after Ad26.COV2.S vaccination. The TCR-sequenced set comprised around 30 samples: some 20 Ad26.COV2.S vaccine recipients, 5 placebo recipients and 8 SARS-CoV-2 convalescent individuals. Ad26.COV2.S was administered intramuscularly at a dose of 5x10^10 or 1x10^11 viral particles, either as one shot or as two shots given 56 days apart. On the study overall, not on this receptor specifically: Spike-specific TCR breadth was higher in Ad26.COV2.S recipients than in placebo recipients (P = 0.0014). After vaccination, substantial breadth of spike-specific CD8+ and CD4+ T cell responses was reported. According to the authors, total T cell responses may have been underestimated by the TCR breadth and depth analyses. Vaccine and placebo recipients had comparable non-spike TCR breadth, which fits with the vaccine containing only spike. The study lacked the statistical power to compare responses across vaccine doses or regimens.

Interpreted using the paper, the treatment or condition label stands for: over 15 received Ad26.COV2.S at low or high dose, single or two shots; about 5 received placebo; per-sample allocation not given. For vaccine and placebo recipients, the sequenced repertoires came from samples collected on day 63 after the first injection. In Cohort 1b, some 25 adults aged 18-55 years were enrolled at a single site in Boston, USA, between 29 July and 7 August 2020. Ad26.COV2.S was a replication-incompetent adenovirus type 26 vector that expressed a prefusion-stabilized SARS-CoV-2 spike protein derived from the original Wuhan strain. The immunoSEQ Assay was used to sequence TCRbeta CDR3 regions. After extraction, genomic DNA underwent amplification by bias-controlled multiplex PCR, followed by high-throughput sequencing. The original methods were these. To quantify the absolute abundance of every unique TCRbeta CDR3 region, sequences were collapsed and filtered. T cell fraction was estimated by normalizing TCRbeta template counts to usable DNA, which was measured by amplifying reference genes present in all nucleated cells. Repertoire TCRs were annotated as SARS-CoV-2-specific by exact matching of V gene, CDR3 amino acid sequence and J gene to a known reactive TCR set. The reference SARS-CoV-2 TCR set was derived from MIRA and filtered for enrichment in COVID-19-positive ImmuneCODE repertoires, a step that removed public or cross-reactive TCRs. Using the MIRA antigens, annotated TCRs were further analysed by specific ORF or by position within an ORF. Depth was the summed frequency of annotated unique rearrangements, while breadth was defined as annotated unique rearrangements over total unique productive rearrangements. TCR breadth was compared between groups using two-sided Wilcoxon rank-sum tests. TCRdb's version of the immuneACCESS table is confined to in-frame rearrangements and falls short of the full clone set. An unresolved V gene accounts for under half of the shortfall where checked; the remainder is of unknown origin. The V and J calls and clone size come from that table; D and trimming were worked out from the DNA. This sample lists 350,000 to 450,000 clones; around 90% were detected once. The ten largest clonotypes hold around 3.7% of the sample.

CDR1 and CDR2, per the germline V gene, are SNHLY and FYNNEI. V is shortened by 6 bases, J by 6 bases, and the region joining them spans 9 bases. The CDR3 spans 13 residues, from the cysteine through the phenylalanine. Only the CDR3 DNA is retained, 39 bases long and in frame from the first base. In its sample, this clone was seen a few times. This clone's antigen is unknown. The input lacks base qualities; no much larger clone sits a single base away. Rearrangement joined TRBV2 to TRBJ1-6; there is no confident call for the D gene. This TCR came from a person between 18 and 65 years old who received the Ad26.COV2.S COVID-19 vaccine or a placebo. This material consisted of peripheral blood, taken in a trial of Ad26.COV2.S vaccine versus placebo. The CDR3 in this case is CASRGEGNSPLHF. Read as DNA, the sequence is TGTGCCAGCAGAGGAGAGGGTAATTCACCCCTCCACTTT.